These T cell receptor beta chains were read from a single sample in a study of cytomegalovirus exposure and HLA in healthy donors. Data came from immunoSEQ multiplex PCR; TCRdb stores just in-frame clones and leaves some out. This table holds 100,000 to 150,000 clones, approximately 75% found once. Source material: PBMCs. Source of these receptors: a woman aged 45-65 years in good health and CMV-seronegative. The CDR3 runs from the conserved cysteine through the conserved F or W. A D gene is named only where the DNA matches it firmly. The size entry is marked missing in some rows and otherwise reads once, few, many or a size class.

d_gene	abundance	v_gene	j_gene	CDR3nt	CDR3aa
TRBD1	few	TRBV7-9	TRBJ1-1	TGTTCCAGCAGCTTATATGGAGGGGGCGAGAACACTGAAGCTTTCTTT	CSSSLYGGGENTEAFF
.	.	TRBV7-6	TRBJ2-1	TGTGCCAGCAGCTTAGGGGCAGGGGCGTTGGATGAGCAGTTCTTC	CASSLGAGALDEQFF
TRBD2	.	TRBV6-5	TRBJ2-7	TGTGCCAGCAGGGCTTCAGCGGGAGGGAACTACGAGCAGTACTTC	CASRASAGGNYEQYF
.	.	TRBV20-1	TRBJ1-1	TGCAGTGCATCGACAGCCTTTGATGCTTTCTTT	CSASTAFDAFF
.	.	TRBV7-3	TRBJ2-1	TGTGCCAGCAGCTTACCCCCTACCAATGAGCAGTTCTTC	CASSLPPTNEQFF
TRBD2	.	TRBV30	TRBJ2-5	TGTGCCTGGAGCGGGGGACTAGCGGGAACAAAGACCCAGTACTTC	CAWSGGLAGTKTQYF
TRBD1	once	TRBV7-2	TRBJ1-1	TGTGCCAGCAGCTTCCTCTCCGGGACAGGGGACACTGAAGCTTTCTTT	CASSFLSGTGDTEAFF
TRBD1	.	TRBV13	TRBJ1-4	TGTGCCAGCAGCTTAGGTGGACAGGCTAATGAAAAACTGTTTTTT	CASSLGGQANEKLFF
TRBD1	.	TRBV27	TRBJ2-7	TGTGCCAGCAGTTACCCCGGGACAGGGATGAACGAGCAGTACTTC	CASSYPGTGMNEQYF
TRBD1	.	TRBV27	TRBJ1-4	TGTGCCAGCAGTTTAGGGACAGGGGGGAATGAAAAACTGTTTTTT	CASSLGTGGNEKLFF
TRBD2	.	TRBV5-4	TRBJ2-5	TGTGCCAGCAGCTCGGCGCGGGAGGGCCGCCAAGAGACCCAGTACTTC	CASSSAREGRQETQYF
.	.	TRBV30	TRBJ2-7	TGTGCCTGGAGTGTCCTCCGATTCCGGGGAGATGACTACGAGCAGTACTTC	CAWSVLRFRGDDYEQYF
.	.	TRBV5-4	TRBJ2-7	TGTGCCAGCAGCAAAGAAACCCAAGGGGCCTACGAGCAGTACTTC	CASSKETQGAYEQYF
.	.	TRBV9	TRBJ1-4	TGTGCCAGCAGCACCGGGAGCACAACTAATGAAAAACTGTTTTTT	CASSTGSTTNEKLFF
.	.	TRBV6-1	TRBJ2-7	TGTGCCAGCAGTTTTCTCCGGGAGCGCTACGAGCAGTACTTC	CASSFLRERYEQYF
TRBD1	.	TRBV4-2	TRBJ2-7	TGTGCCAGCAGCCAAGGGGCAGGGGGAATCTACGAGCAGTACTTC	CASSQGAGGIYEQYF
TRBD1	.	TRBV6-5	TRBJ2-1	TGTGCCAGCAGAGCTGGGACAGGGCGAGTCAATGAGCAGTTCTTC	CASRAGTGRVNEQFF
.	.	TRBV4-1	TRBJ2-5	TGCGCCAGCAGCCGAATTCCGACAGCCCAAGAGACCCAGTACTTC	CASSRIPTAQETQYF
.	.	TRBV7-2	TRBJ2-7	TGTGCCAGCAGCCCGGCGGGGTGGCAGGGCCCCTACGAGCAGTACTTC	CASSPAGWQGPYEQYF
.	.	TRBV19	TRBJ1-1	TGTGCCAGTAGTAACCAGGGGAGCACTGAAGCTTTCTTT	CASSNQGSTEAFF